The clone carrying this T cell receptor (beta chain) was seen many times. The antigen remains undetermined. J lost 5 bases, V lost 4 bases, and 2 bases had no gene match. The CDR3 loop spans 14 amino acids. From the RT-PCR reads, TCRdb called clonotypes with MiXCR, one entry per CDR3 protein. The table has under 200,000 distinct CDR3 sequences, about 10% seen once. This specimen comes from a study of response to subunit inactivated influenza vaccine. Findings of the study overall: Seasonal influenza vaccination, on each occasion, was suggested by the authors to recruit few new T cells.

This rearrangement joins TRBV12-3 or TRBV12-4 to TRBJ2-7; 13 bases match TRBD2. The material was CD8+ T cells sorted from PBMCs, obtained about 23 months after vaccination. The TCR originated in a man between 50 and 69 years old who received an inactivated influenza vaccine. The CDR3 spells CASSYTSGGDEQYF. CDR3 DNA sequence: TGTGCCAGCAGTTATACTAGCGGGGGGGACGAGCAGTACTTC.